The 17 T cell receptor beta chains below come from one sample, sequenced in a study of blood T cell repertoires in COVID-19. Sequenced by immunoSEQ multiplex PCR; TCRdb stores in-frame clones only, minus some. The sample includes some 350,000 clones, around 88% seen only once; the top ten take just under 3%. Sequencing used peripheral blood. Receptors originate from a man aged 25-45 years with active or convalescent COVID-19.

The CDR3 reads CATSALAGRSYNEQFF. CDR3 coding DNA: TGTGCCACCAGTGCTCTAGCGGGAAGGTCCTACAATGAGCAGTTCTTC. V and J are TRBV24-1 and TRBJ2-1; 9 nucleotides line up with TRBD2. V was pared by 5 bases and J by 1 base, with 5 bases of the junction left unmatched. Germline V gene sequence: CDR1 KGHDR, CDR2 SFDVKD. The length of the CDR3 is 16 residues.

The CDR3 sequence is CASSPPTGSNTEAFF. Written as DNA, the CDR3 is TGTGCCAGCTCACCACCGACAGGGTCGAACACTGAAGCTTTCTTT. The V call is TRBV18, the J call TRBJ1-1, with 7 bases aligning to TRBD1. J gave up 1 base and V 0 bases, and 2 bases lay outside the gene matches. The CDR3 length is 15 residues. Germline-derived CDR1 and CDR2 are KGHSH and LQKENI.

The sample holds many counts of this clone. The gene calls are TRBV7-2 and TRBJ2-1; TRBD2 is a possible D gene (6 bases). From germline, CDR1 is SGHTA and CDR2 FQGNSA. The CDR3 is 15 residues long. Trimming cost V 5 bases and J 7 bases, with 18 bases left between them. CDR3 amino acids: CASSPPGRRENEQFF. CDR3 sequence (DNA): TGTGCCAGCAGCCCACCGGGTCGCCGGGAGAATGAGCAGTTCTTC. The complete variable domain, with remaining parts taken from reference TRBV7-2 and TRBJ2-1, reads GAGVSQSPSNKVTEKGKDVELRCDPISGHTALYWYRQSLGQGLEFLIYFQGNSAPDKSGLPSDRFSAERTGGSVSTLTIQRTQQEDSAVYLCASSPPGRRENEQFFGPGTRLTVL.

The chain couples TRBV6-5 to TRBJ2-3; D perhaps matches TRBD1 (6 bases). The germline V gene encodes CDR1 MNHEY and CDR2 SVGAGI. V lost 6 bases to trimming and J lost 0 bases, with 7 bases between them. The CDR3 covers 13 residues. CDR3 sequence (DNA): TGTGCCAGCAGAACAGGGAGCACAGATACGCAGTATTTT. Translation: CASRTGSTDTQYF.

This clone was recorded once. V usage is TRBV19 and J usage is TRBJ1-2; D is possibly TRBD1 (6 bases). The CDR3 covers 14 residues. V lost 6 bases and J 4 bases, leaving 15 bases between the germline ends. Germline V gives CDR1 LNHDA, CDR2 SQIVND (reference sequence). The CDR3 region is CASRTQGGGYGYTF. CDR3 DNA: TGTGCCAGTAGAACACAGGGAGGGGGCTATGGCTACACCTTC.

V is TRBV3-1 (or the pseudogene TRBV3-2) and J is TRBJ2-3; 9 bases agree with TRBD2. The length of the CDR3 is 20 residues. In germline, CDR1 is LGHDT, CDR2 YNNKEL (reference sequence). Trimming at V came to 0 bases and at J to 0 bases, leaving 13 bases not matched to a gene. The CDR3 spells CASSQDRSSGESSSTDTQYF. CDR3 DNA: TGTGCCAGCAGCCAAGATCGGTCTAGCGGGGAGTCAAGTAGCACAGATACGCAGTATTTT.

The rearrangement uses TRBV12-5 and TRBJ1-4; D is unclear. The CDR3 has 15 amino acids. The V and J ends lost 2 bases and 2 bases respectively, with 9 bases between them. Germline V gives CDR1 LGHNT, CDR2 FRNRAP. Here the CDR3 DNA reads TGTGCTAGTGGTTTGCGGGGTGCGACTAATGAAAAACTGTTTTTT. This translates into CASGLRGATNEKLFF. The variable domain in full, with the rest retrieved from reference TRBV12-5 and TRBJ1-4, is DARVTQTPRHKVTEMGQEVTMRCQPILGHNTVFWYRQTMMQGLELLAYFRNRAPLDDSGMPKDRFSAEMPDATLATLKIQPSEPRDSAVYFCASGLRGATNEKLFFGSGTQLSVL.

The V call is TRBV6-5, the J call TRBJ2-7; D perhaps matches TRBD2 (7 bases). Germline CDR1 MNHEY, CDR2 SVGAGI. The CDR3 is 13 amino acids. V was shortened by 6 bases and J by 9 bases, with 18 bases between the two germline ends. CDR3 residues: CASREGGTLRQYF. The CDR3 DNA reads TGTGCCAGCAGAGAGGGGGGGACCCTTCGGCAGTACTTC.

Only one count was recorded for this clone. J is TRBJ2-3 and V is TRBV5-1; a possible D gene is TRBD1 (5 bases). V shed 2 bases and J shed 0 bases, with 10 bases lying between them. The CDR3 covers 15 residues. The germline CDR1 and CDR2 sequences are SGHRS and YFSETQ. CDR3 nucleotides: TGCGCCAGCAGCTTAGGGGTTTGGAGCACAGATACGCAGTATTTT. Translating it yields CASSLGVWSTDTQYF.

The chain combines TRBV5-3 with TRBJ1-1, with 7 bases identical to TRBD1. Being an ORF, TRBV5-3 has a function that is uncertain. Trimming cost V 5 bases and J 4 bases; bases outside gene matches: 23. The CDR3 has 19 residues. CDR3 DNA: TGTGCCAGAAGTTGGGACAGTCCTCATGGGAAGGTCAGGGGCACTGAAGCTTTCTTT. Its protein is CARSWDSPHGKVRGTEAFF.

Here the CDR3 DNA reads TGTGCCAGCAGTCGTACATCTCTGCGGAAAGCTTTCTTT. The encoded protein is CASSRTSLRKAFF. The chain links TRBV3-1 (or the pseudogene TRBV3-2) to TRBJ1-1; D is undetermined. Germline V CDR1 and CDR2: LGHDT, YNNKEL (reference sequence). V was shortened by 6 bases and J by 9 bases, with 17 bases between the two germline ends. This CDR3 contains 13 residues.

The chain links TRBV10-1 to TRBJ1-2, with TRBD1 matching over 7 bases. CDR1 is WNHNN, CDR2 SYGVQD, per germline (reference sequence). This CDR3 has 15 residues. Unmatched junction bases numbered 12, after V lost 6 bases and J lost 5 bases. Here the CDR3 DNA reads TGCGCCAGCAGAGCCCCTCTCAGGGGGACGTATGGCTACACCTTC. This translates into CASRAPLRGTYGYTF.

J is TRBJ1-3 and V is TRBV11-2, with 7 bases lining up with TRBD1. CDR1 SGHAT and CDR2 FQNNGV come from the germline V gene. The V gene end was trimmed by 5 bases and the J gene end by 7 bases; junction bases not matched to a gene: 14. The CDR3 extends over 16 amino acids. CDR3 sequence reads: CASSPRGGAFWNTIYF. In DNA form, the CDR3 reads TGTGCCAGCAGCCCCCGAGGGGGCGCGTTTTGGAACACCATATATTTT. The variable domain in full, with the rest retrieved from reference TRBV11-2 and TRBJ1-3, is EAGVAQSPRYKIIEKRQSVAFWCNPISGHATLYWYQQILGQGPKLLIQFQNNGVVDDSQLPKDRFSAERLKGVDSTLKIQPAKLEDSAVYLCASSPRGGAFWNTIYFGEGSWLTVV.

The rearrangement joins TRBV11-2 to TRBJ1-4, with D hard to call. The CDR3 runs to 12 residues. V lost 2 bases to trimming and J lost 8 bases, with 6 bases between them. Germline V gives CDR1 SGHAT, CDR2 FQNNGV. CDR3 protein: CASSLLGEKLFF. The DNA of the CDR3 is TGTGCCAGCAGCTTACTCGGGGAAAAACTGTTTTTT.

The rearrangement joins TRBV9 to TRBJ2-7, with TRBD1 matching 9 bases. Germline CDR1 and CDR2: SGDLS and YYNGEE. The ends lost 3 bases at V and 2 bases at J; junction bases unmatched: 3. The CDR3 has 14 amino acids. Here the CDR3 reads CASSETGGPYEQYF. The DNA for the CDR3 is TGTGCCAGCAGCGAAACAGGGGGCCCCTACGAGCAGTACTTC.

The rearrangement joins TRBV9 to TRBJ1-2; 8 bases map to TRBD1. The CDR3 runs to 14 residues. CDR1 is SGDLS and CDR2 is YYNGEE in the germline V gene. With 3 bases clipped from V and 4 bases from J, the junction kept 5 bases outside the gene matches. CDR3 sequence (DNA): TGTGCCAGCAGCGCCGGACAGGGTCCCTATGGCTACACCTTC. Its translation is CASSAGQGPYGYTF.

Concerning this clone: Other DNA sequences in this specimen translate into the identical CDR3. The chain is built from TRBV19 and TRBJ1-5; 8 nucleotides match TRBD1. The trim removed 4 bases at V and 1 base at J, leaving 3 bases unmatched. This CDR3 is 15 amino acids long. Germline CDR1 and CDR2: LNHDA and SQIVND (reference sequence). CDR3: CASSRTGGSNQPQHF. CDR3 nucleotide sequence: TGTGCCAGTAGTAGAACAGGGGGGAGCAATCAGCCCCAGCATTTT.